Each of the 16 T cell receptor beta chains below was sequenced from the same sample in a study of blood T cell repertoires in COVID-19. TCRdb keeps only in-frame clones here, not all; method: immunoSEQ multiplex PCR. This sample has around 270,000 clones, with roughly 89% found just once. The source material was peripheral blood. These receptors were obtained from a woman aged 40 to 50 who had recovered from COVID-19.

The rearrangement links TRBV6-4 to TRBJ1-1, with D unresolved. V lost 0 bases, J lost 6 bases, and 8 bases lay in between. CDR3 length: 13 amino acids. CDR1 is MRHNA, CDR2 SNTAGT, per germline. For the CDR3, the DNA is TGTGCCAGCAGTGACTCGACACACTCTGAAGCTTTCTTT. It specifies CASSDSTHSEAFF.

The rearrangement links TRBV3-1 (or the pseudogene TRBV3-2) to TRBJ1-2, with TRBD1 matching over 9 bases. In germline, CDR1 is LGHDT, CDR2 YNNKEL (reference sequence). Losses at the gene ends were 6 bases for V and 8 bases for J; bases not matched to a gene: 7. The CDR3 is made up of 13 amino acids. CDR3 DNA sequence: TGTGCCAGCAGTATCGGACAGGGGCGAGGCTACACCTTC. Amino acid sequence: CASSIGQGRGYTF.

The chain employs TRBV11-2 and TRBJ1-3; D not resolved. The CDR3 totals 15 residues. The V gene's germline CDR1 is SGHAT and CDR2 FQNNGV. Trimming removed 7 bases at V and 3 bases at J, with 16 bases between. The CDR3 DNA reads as TGTGCCAGCATCCCTCTGGCCGGGTTTGGAAACACCATATATTTT. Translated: CASIPLAGFGNTIYF.

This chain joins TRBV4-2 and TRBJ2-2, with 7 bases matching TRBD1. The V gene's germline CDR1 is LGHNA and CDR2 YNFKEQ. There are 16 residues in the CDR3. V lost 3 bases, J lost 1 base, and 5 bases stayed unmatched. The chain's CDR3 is CASSHPGTENTGELFF. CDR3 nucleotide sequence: TGTGCCAGCAGCCACCCCGGGACAGAGAACACCGGGGAGCTGTTTTTT.

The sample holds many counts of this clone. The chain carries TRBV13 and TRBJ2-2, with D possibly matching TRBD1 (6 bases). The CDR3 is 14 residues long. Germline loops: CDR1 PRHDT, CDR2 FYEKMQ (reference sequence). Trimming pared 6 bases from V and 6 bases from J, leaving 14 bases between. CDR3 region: CASRNRAPSGELFF. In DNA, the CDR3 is TGTGCCAGCAGAAACAGGGCACCCTCCGGGGAGCTGTTTTTT. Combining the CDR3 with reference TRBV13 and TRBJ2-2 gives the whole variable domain AAGVIQSPRHLIKEKRETATLKCYPIPRHDTVYWYQQGPGQDPQFLISFYEKMQSDKGSIPDRFSAQQFSDYHSELNMSSLELGDSALYFCASRNRAPSGELFFGEGSRLTVL.

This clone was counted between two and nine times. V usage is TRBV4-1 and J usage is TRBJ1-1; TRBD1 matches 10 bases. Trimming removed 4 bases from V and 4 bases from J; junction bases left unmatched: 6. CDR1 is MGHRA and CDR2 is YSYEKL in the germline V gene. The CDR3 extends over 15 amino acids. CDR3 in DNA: TGCGCCAGCAGCCCTCTGACAGGGGGCCCCACTGAAGCTTTCTTT. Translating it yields CASSPLTGGPTEAFF.

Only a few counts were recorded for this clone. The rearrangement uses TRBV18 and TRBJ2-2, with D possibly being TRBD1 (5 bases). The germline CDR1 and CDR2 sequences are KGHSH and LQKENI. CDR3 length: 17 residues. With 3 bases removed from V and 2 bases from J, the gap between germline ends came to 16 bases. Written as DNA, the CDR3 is TGTGCCAGCTCACCGATTCAGGGAAGACGTAACACCGGGGAGCTGTTTTTT. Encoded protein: CASSPIQGRRNTGELFF.

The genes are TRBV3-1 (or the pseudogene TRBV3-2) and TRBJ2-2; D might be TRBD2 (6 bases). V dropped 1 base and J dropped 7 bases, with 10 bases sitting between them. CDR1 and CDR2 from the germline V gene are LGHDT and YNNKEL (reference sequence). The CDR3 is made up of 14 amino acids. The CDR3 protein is CASSQAGTLGELFF. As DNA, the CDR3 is TGTGCCAGCAGCCAAGCGGGGACTCTCGGGGAGCTGTTTTTT.

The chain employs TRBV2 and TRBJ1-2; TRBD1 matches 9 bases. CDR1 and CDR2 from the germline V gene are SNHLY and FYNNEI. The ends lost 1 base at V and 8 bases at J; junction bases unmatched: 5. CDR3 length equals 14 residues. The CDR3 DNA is TGTGCCAGCAGTGAAGAGAGGACAGGGGTGGGCTACACCTTC. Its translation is CASSEERTGVGYTF.

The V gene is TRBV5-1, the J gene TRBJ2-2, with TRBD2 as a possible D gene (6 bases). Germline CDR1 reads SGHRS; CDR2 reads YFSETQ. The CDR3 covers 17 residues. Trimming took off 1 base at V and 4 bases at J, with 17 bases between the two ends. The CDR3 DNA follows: TGCGCCAGCAGCTTGAGCGAGAGGCAGGGAGGCACCGGGGAGCTGTTTTTT. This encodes CASSLSERQGGTGELFF.

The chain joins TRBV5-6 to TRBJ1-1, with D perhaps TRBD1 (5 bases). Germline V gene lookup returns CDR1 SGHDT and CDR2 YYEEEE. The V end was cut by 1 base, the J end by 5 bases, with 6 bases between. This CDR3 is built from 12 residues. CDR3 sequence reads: CASSLTGTEAFF. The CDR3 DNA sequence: TGTGCCAGCAGCTTGACAGGAACTGAAGCTTTCTTT.

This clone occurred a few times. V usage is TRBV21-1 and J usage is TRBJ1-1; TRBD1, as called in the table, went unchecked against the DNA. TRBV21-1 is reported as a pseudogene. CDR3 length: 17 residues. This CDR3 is CASSKSLQGLKFTEAFF. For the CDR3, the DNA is TGTGCCAGCAGCAAATCCTTACAGGGGCTGAAGTTCACTGAAGCTTTCTTT.

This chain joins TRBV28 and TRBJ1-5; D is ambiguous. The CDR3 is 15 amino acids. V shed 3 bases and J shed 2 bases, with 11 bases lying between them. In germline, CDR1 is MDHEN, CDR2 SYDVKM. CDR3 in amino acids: CASSFGERRNQPQHF. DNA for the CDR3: TGTGCCAGCAGTTTTGGAGAGAGGCGCAATCAGCCCCAGCATTTT.

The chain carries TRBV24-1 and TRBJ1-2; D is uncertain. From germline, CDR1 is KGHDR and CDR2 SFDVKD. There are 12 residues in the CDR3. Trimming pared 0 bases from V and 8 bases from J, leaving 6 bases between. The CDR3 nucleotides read TGTGCCACCAGTGATTTGTACGGGGGCTACACCTTC. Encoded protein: CATSDLYGGYTF.

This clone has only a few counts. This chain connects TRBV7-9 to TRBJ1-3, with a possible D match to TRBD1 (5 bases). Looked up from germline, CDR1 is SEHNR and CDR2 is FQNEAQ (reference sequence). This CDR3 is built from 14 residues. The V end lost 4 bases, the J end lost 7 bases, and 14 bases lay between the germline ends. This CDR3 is CASSSLSTGNTIYF. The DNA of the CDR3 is TGTGCCAGCAGCTCTCTCTCAACAGGCAACACCATATATTTT.

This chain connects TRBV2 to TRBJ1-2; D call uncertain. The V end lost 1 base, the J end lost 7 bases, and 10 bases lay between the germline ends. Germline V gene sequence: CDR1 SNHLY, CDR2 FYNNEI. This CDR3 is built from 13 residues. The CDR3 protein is CASSEGQVGGYTF. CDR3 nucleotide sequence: TGTGCCAGCAGTGAAGGTCAGGTCGGTGGCTACACCTTC.